This T cell receptor beta chain is from a study of T cells expressing NK-cell markers. Regarding the study as a whole: Several donors showed these clonotypes also leading the CD3+CD56-NKG2C+ fraction.

CDR1 and CDR2 from the germline V gene are SGHRS and YFSETQ. This CDR3 comprises 16 residues. A remark on this clonotype: The antigen is undetermined.

TCRdb derives one entry per CDR3 protein from the 5' RACE reads, leaving out DNA. The sample features a few hundred thousand distinct CDR3 sequences, with over 1.1% in its top ten. This TCR derives from a woman in her forties or fifties in good health. The sequenced sample consisted of blood T cells: a sorted CD56 or NKG2C T cell subset, CD4+ or CD8+ T cells, or bulk PBMC T cells (not recorded which). The chain recombines TRBV5-1 with TRBJ2-3; TCRdb proposes TRBD1, but this gene call is untestable without DNA. CDR3 loop: CASSPPQGVSTDTQYF.